This T cell receptor beta chain was documented in a study of blood T cell repertoires in COVID-19. On the study more broadly: From T cells, B-cell-depleted T cells, or PBMCs came the material, which was cDNA or gDNA.

The CDR3 loop spans 14 amino acids. J lost 13 bases, V lost 1 base, and 9 bases had no gene match. The germline V gene encodes CDR1 GTSNPN and CDR2 SVGIG (reference sequence). Participants were placed into cohorts based on the clinical history they reported. Original analysis: Reference gene primer amplification gave nucleated cell count estimates. The protocol was immunoSEQ multiplex PCR, while the TCRdb copy is restricted to in-frame clones and leaves out a portion. From that table come the V and J calls and clone size; the DNA was used to work out D and trimming. The sample has about 210,000 clones; 70% to 90% are singletons.

The chain links TRBV30 to TRBJ1-6; TRBD1 matches at 8 bases. The clonotype was recovered from a man aged 25-45 years with acute COVID-19. What was sequenced was PBMCs or T cells enriched from blood (not recorded which). CDR3 DNA: TGTGCCTGGAGTGCCGGGACAGGTATTCGGCCCCTCCACTTT. Translation gives CAWSAGTGIRPLHF.